Given below is one T cell receptor beta chain in context. Its antigen is currently unknown. Germline loops: CDR1 MDHEN, CDR2 SYDVKM. V was cut by 10 bases and J by 3 bases, with 7 bases left in between. The CDR3 is 10 amino acids. 13 Jbeta primers and 60 Vbeta primers were used for the PCR. TCRdb's copy holds only in-frame clones and misses some; the assay was immunoSEQ multiplex PCR. The data contain approximately 110,000 clones, about 81% of them singletons. The entry originates in a study of cytomegalovirus exposure and HLA in healthy donors. Study observations and caveats: Researchers reported that a few CMV-associated chains were confirmed in vitro as CMV antigen-specific.

J is TRBJ2-7 and V is TRBV28; no definite D call. The clonotype was recovered from a man aged 25 to 45 in good health and CMV-seronegative. The sequencing input was PBMCs. In DNA form, the CDR3 reads TGTGCCACCCAACTCTACGAGCAGTACTTC. It yields the protein CATQLYEQYF.